One and the same sample provided the 24 T cell receptor beta chains below, sequenced in a study of T cell responses to AZD1222 COVID-19 vaccine. Some clones are missing from TCRdb's copy, which holds only in-frame ones; the method was immunoSEQ multiplex PCR. The data show 68,000 or so clones, almost 90% seen once. Sequenced material: peripheral blood, taken on day 0 of AZD1222 vaccination. The receptor source for this set is an adult in good health.

V and J are TRBV28 and TRBJ1-5; 7 nucleotides match TRBD1. Germline assignment: CDR1 MDHEN and CDR2 SYDVKM. The CDR3 consists of 15 residues. Trimming at V came to 3 bases and at J to 6 bases, leaving 8 bases not matched to a gene. The CDR3 coding sequence is TGTGCCAGCAGTTTCAGTGACAGGGTTATTCAGCCCCAGCATTTT. It translates to CASSFSDRVIQPQHF.

This sequence joins TRBV29-1 and TRBJ2-7; 8 nucleotides align to TRBD2. The germline V gene encodes CDR1 SQVTM and CDR2 ANQGSEA. The trim removed 6 bases at V and 2 bases at J, leaving 6 bases unmatched. The CDR3 runs 13 residues. The CDR3 reads CSVSWRGAYEQYF. The CDR3 DNA follows: TGCAGCGTGTCGTGGCGGGGGGCCTACGAGCAGTACTTC.

The chain carries TRBV5-1 and TRBJ1-5; D unclear. V was shortened by 0 bases and J by 6 bases, with 7 bases between the two germline ends. Germline V gives CDR1 SGHRS, CDR2 YFSETQ. The CDR3 runs 13 residues. For the CDR3, the DNA is TGCGCCAGCAGCTTGGGGGGTTCTCAGCCCCAGCATTTT. Encoded protein: CASSLGGSQPQHF.

On this clone itself: The sample holds other DNA sequences that translate to the same CDR3. The chain joins TRBV14 to TRBJ1-1; a weak D match, TRBD1 (5 bases). Germline V CDR1 and CDR2: SGHDN, FVKESK. The V gene lost 4 bases and the J gene lost 1 base, with 7 bases spanning the gap. CDR3 size: 13 residues. CDR3 loop: CASSLGGNTEAFF. Here the CDR3 DNA reads TGTGCCAGCAGCCTGGGGGGGAACACTGAAGCTTTCTTT. Supplemented by reference TRBV14 and TRBJ1-1, the full variable domain reads EAGVTQFPSHSVIEKGQTVTLRCDPISGHDNLYWYRRVMGKEIKFLLHFVKESKQDESGMPNNRFLAERTGGTYSTLKVQPAELEDSGVYFCASSLGGNTEAFFGQGTRLTVV.

The chain combines TRBV5-1 with TRBJ1-2, with D possibly being TRBD1 (5 bases). This CDR3 contains 13 residues. Trimming removed 4 bases at V and 4 bases at J, with 11 bases between. CDR1 and CDR2 (germline): SGHRS, YFSETQ. The CDR3 protein is CASSLTEAYGYTF. In nucleotides, the CDR3 is TGCGCCAGCAGCCTGACAGAGGCCTATGGCTACACCTTC.

This chain connects TRBV18 to TRBJ1-5; D call uncertain. V lost 4 bases and J 2 bases, leaving 12 bases between the germline ends. The CDR3 has 15 amino acids. Germline V gives CDR1 KGHSH, CDR2 LQKENI. CDR3 loop: CASSRGQRGNQPQHF. In DNA form, the CDR3 reads TGTGCCAGCTCACGAGGTCAAAGGGGCAATCAGCCCCAGCATTTT.

J is TRBJ1-5 and V is TRBV10-1; 7 bases fit TRBD1. The CDR3 is 20 residues long. CDR1 and CDR2 (germline): WNHNN, SYGVQD (reference sequence). Trimming cost V 8 bases and J 4 bases; bases outside gene matches: 26. The CDR3 DNA is TGCGCCAGCCTAAGAAGAGTACCGGACCCGAATAAGACAGGGAATCAGCCCCAGCATTTT. It yields the protein CASLRRVPDPNKTGNQPQHF.

The chain links TRBV6-4 to TRBJ1-3; D perhaps matches TRBD1 (6 bases). V lost 1 base and J 0 bases, leaving 10 bases between the germline ends. Per germline, CDR1 MRHNA and CDR2 SNTAGT. The CDR3 spans 16 residues. CDR3 nucleotides: TGTGCCAGCAGTGACTACAGGGCCGCCTCTGGAAACACCATATATTTT. This sequence encodes CASSDYRAASGNTIYF.

This clone has more than one count but fewer than ten. The chain combines TRBV7-2 with TRBJ2-1, with 11 bases fitting TRBD2. This CDR3 is built from 13 residues. J lost 7 bases, V lost 7 bases, and 3 bases had no gene match. Looked up from germline, CDR1 is SGHTA and CDR2 is FQGNSA. The CDR3 reads CASTSGRRNEQFF. In DNA, the CDR3 is TGTGCCAGCACTAGCGGGAGGAGGAATGAGCAGTTCTTC.

The V gene is TRBV7-9, the J gene TRBJ2-5, with D maybe TRBD2 (6 bases). The CDR3 has 14 residues. From germline, CDR1 is SEHNR and CDR2 FQNEAQ (reference sequence). With 8 bases removed from V and 1 base from J, the gap between germline ends came to 14 bases. The CDR3 sequence: CASRDGGTQETQYF. The DNA for the CDR3 is TGTGCCAGCCGGGATGGCGGGACCCAAGAGACCCAGTACTTC.

The CDR3 bases are TGTGCCAGCAGTGTTTCTCCCCCGGGACAAGGATATTCTGGGGCCAACGTCCTGACTTTC. Amino acids: CASSVSPPGQGYSGANVLTF. The chain uses TRBV2 and TRBJ2-6, with D possibly matching TRBD1 (6 bases). V was clipped by 4 bases and J by 1 base, with 23 bases between them. CDR3 length: 20 amino acids. Germline CDR1 reads SNHLY; CDR2 reads FYNNEI.

The V call is TRBV3-1 (or the pseudogene TRBV3-2), the J call TRBJ1-5; D is unclear. V was trimmed by 4 bases and J by 0 bases, leaving 16 bases between them. CDR1 and CDR2 (germline): LGHDT, YNNKEL (reference sequence). CDR3 length: 17 amino acids. CDR3 coding DNA: TGTGCCAGCAGCCCATCCGGGCGCAGCCTTAGCAATCAGCCCCAGCATTTT. Protein: CASSPSGRSLSNQPQHF.

The chain combines TRBV3-1 (or the pseudogene TRBV3-2) with TRBJ1-4, with unresolved D. The CDR3 loop spans 15 amino acids. Trimming shortened V by 1 base and J by 2 bases, and 8 bases separated the two germline ends. Germline assignment: CDR1 LGHDT and CDR2 YNNKEL (reference sequence). The CDR3 here is CASSQATSTNEKLFF. The CDR3 nucleotides read TGTGCCAGCAGCCAAGCGACGTCCACTAATGAAAAACTGTTTTTT.

The genes are TRBV5-1 and TRBJ2-3, with TRBD1 matching over 8 bases. Looked up from germline, CDR1 is SGHRS and CDR2 is YFSETQ. J was trimmed by 0 bases and V by 1 base; bases with no gene match: 4. CDR3 size: 16 residues. CDR3 bases: TGCGCCAGCAGCTTGAAGGACAGGGAAAGCACAGATACGCAGTATTTT. It encodes CASSLKDRESTDTQYF.

The chain combines TRBV7-9 with TRBJ2-5; the D is unclear. Germline values: CDR1 SEHNR, CDR2 FQNEAQ (reference sequence). Trimming stripped 7 bases from V and 1 base from J, with 7 bases between. The CDR3 length is 12 residues. The CDR3, as DNA: TGTGCCAGCACCCCGTCCCAAGAGACCCAGTACTTC. Its translation: CASTPSQETQYF.

The chain joins TRBV7-9 to TRBJ1-1; D is unclear. With 2 bases removed from V and 2 bases from J, the gap between germline ends came to 6 bases. The length of the CDR3 is 13 residues. Germline CDR1 SEHNR, CDR2 FQNEAQ (reference sequence). CDR3 loop: CASSLPDNTEAFF. The CDR3 bases are TGTGCCAGCAGCTTACCGGATAACACTGAAGCTTTCTTT.

V is TRBV11-2 and J is TRBJ2-7; D gene ambiguous. CDR3 length equals 14 residues. The germline CDR1 and CDR2 sequences are SGHAT and FQNNGV. Between the trimmed V and J ends, which lost 1 base and 3 bases, there was a span of 10 bases. CDR3 sequence reads: CASSLVDHYYEQYF. The CDR3 DNA sequence: TGTGCCAGCAGCTTAGTCGACCATTACTACGAGCAGTACTTC.

The DNA for the CDR3 is TGTGCCACCAGTTTGGGTAGCTACGAGCAGTACTTC. Translating it yields CATSLGSYEQYF. This chain uses TRBV15 with TRBJ2-7; no definite D call. The length of the CDR3 is 12 residues. V was shortened by 6 bases and J by 3 bases, with 9 bases between the two germline ends. The V gene's germline CDR1 is LNHNV and CDR2 YYDKDF (reference sequence).

The rearrangement links TRBV5-5 to TRBJ1-2; a weak D match, TRBD1 (6 bases). The CDR3 is 12 residues long. The germline V gene has CDR1 SGHKS and CDR2 YYEKEE (reference sequence). The V end lost 0 bases, the J end lost 8 bases, and 8 bases lay between the germline ends. The DNA for the CDR3 is TGTGCCAGCAGCTTGGACAGGGCGGGCTACACCTTC. Residues: CASSLDRAGYTF.

The CDR3 DNA is TGTGCCAGCAGCTTGGGGGGTAGCGGGAGGCAAGAGACCCAGTACTTC. Its protein product is CASSLGGSGRQETQYF. This chain joins TRBV3-1 (or the pseudogene TRBV3-2) and TRBJ2-5; TRBD2 matches at 10 bases. The CDR3 has 16 residues. Losses at the gene ends were 5 bases for V and 2 bases for J; bases not matched to a gene: 8. Germline CDR1 reads LGHDT; CDR2 reads YNNKEL (reference sequence).

The chain combines TRBV7-8 with TRBJ1-3; 8 bases are a match to TRBD1. The CDR3 is 14 residues long. The V and J ends lost 5 bases and 1 base, in that order; junction bases with no gene match: 1. Germline V gene sequence: CDR1 SGHVS, CDR2 FQNEAQ. In nucleotides, the CDR3 is TGTGCCAGCAGCGACAGGGGTTCTGGAAACACCATATATTTT. Its protein product is CASSDRGSGNTIYF.

This rearrangement joins TRBV19 to TRBJ1-1; possible D gene TRBD1, 5 bases. This CDR3 has 14 residues. CDR1 is LNHDA and CDR2 is SQIVND in the germline V gene (reference sequence). The V and J ends lost 0 bases and 12 bases respectively, with 17 bases between them. The CDR3: CASSIDRRGARTFF. CDR3 nucleotides: TGTGCCAGTAGTATAGATCGAAGGGGCGCAAGAACTTTCTTT. The full variable domain, rest sourced from reference TRBV19 and TRBJ1-1, is DGGITQSPKYLFRKEGQNVTLSCEQNLNHDAMYWYRQDPGQGLRLIYYSQIVNDFQKGDIAEGYSVSREKKESFPLTVTSAQKNPTAFYLCASSIDRRGARTFFGQGTRLTVV.

V and J are TRBV5-6 and TRBJ2-2, with 9 nucleotides matching TRBD2. Germline V gene sequence: CDR1 SGHDT, CDR2 YYEEEE. CDR3 length equals 17 residues. The J segment lost 3 bases and the V segment lost 3 bases, leaving 9 bases of the junction unmatched. The CDR3 here is CASSSFSAGGYTGELFF. The CDR3 DNA reads TGTGCCAGCAGCTCGTTCAGTGCGGGAGGGTACACCGGGGAGCTGTTTTTT. Based on the CDR3 plus reference TRBV5-6 and TRBJ2-2, the full variable domain is DAGVTQSPTHLIKTRGQQVTLRCSPKSGHDTVSWYQQALGQGPQFIFQYYEEEERQRGNFPDRFSGHQFPNYSSELNVNALLLGDSALYLCASSSFSAGGYTGELFFGEGSRLTVL.

This clone appeared a single time. V is TRBV7-3 and J is TRBJ2-1, with TRBD2 identical over 8 bases. Germline V gene sequence: CDR1 SGHTA, CDR2 FQGTGA. V shed 3 bases, J shed 9 bases, and the junction held 10 bases outside the gene matches. The CDR3 runs to 15 residues. The CDR3 here is CASSFLSGNVGEQFF. The CDR3 coding sequence is TGTGCCAGCAGCTTTCTTAGCGGGAATGTCGGTGAGCAGTTCTTC.